This T cell receptor beta chain was profiled in a study of identical twins. Study-wide findings and caveats: Within cord blood, abundant beta clonotypes carried fewer insertions, but memory repertoires showed no such trend.

There are 17 residues in the CDR3. V shed 1 base and J 2 bases; nucleotides not matched to a gene: 8. CDR1 is PRHDT and CDR2 is FYEKMQ in the germline V gene (reference sequence). Remarks on this clonotype: The antigen is undetermined.

TCRdb analysed the 5' RACE reads with MiXCR anew, one entry per CDR3 protein. This repertoire shows 600,000 to 800,000 distinct CDR3 sequences, 21% found once; its top ten account for 4% to 4.5%. The same sample was also studied in work on T cells expressing NK-cell markers.

The source of this sequence is a woman younger than 35 in good health. The chain has TRBV13 and TRBJ2-1; 7 nucleotides agree with TRBD2. Source material: PBMCs. The CDR3 region is CASSLERSGRPYNEQFF. For the CDR3, the DNA is TGTGCCAGCAGCTTAGAACGTAGCGGGCGTCCCTACAATGAGCAGTTCTTC.